A selection of T cell receptor beta chains follows, all from one sample in a study of blood T cell repertoires in COVID-19. TCRdb keeps only in-frame clones here, not all; method: immunoSEQ multiplex PCR. Here the sample spans about 59,000 clones, 70% to 80% being singletons. Input material: peripheral blood. These receptors originate from a man aged 60-69 years with acute or convalescent COVID-19. Each CDR3 is given with its conserved first and last residue. The D gene is left open where the match is weak. Clone size, where shown, is once, few, many, or a class for clones that have expanded.

v_call: TRBV28; clone_size: NA; j_call: TRBJ2-5; d_call: TRBD1; cdr3_aa: CASSLNRGPETQYF; cdr3_nt: TGTGCCAGCAGTTTAAACAGGGGTCCAGAGACCCAGTACTTC
v_call: TRBV6-2/TRBV6-3; clone_size: NA; j_call: TRBJ2-2; d_call: TRBD2; cdr3_aa: CASSYRGRAISGELFF; cdr3_nt: TGTGCCAGCAGTTACCGCGGGAGGGCCATATCCGGGGAGCTGTTTTTT
v_call: TRBV9; clone_size: NA; j_call: TRBJ2-3; d_call: NA; cdr3_aa: CASSRVHYTDTQYF; cdr3_nt: TGTGCCAGCTCCCGCGTCCATTACACAGATACGCAGTATTTT
v_call: TRBV20-1; clone_size: few; j_call: TRBJ2-3; d_call: NA; cdr3_aa: CSATPNTQYF; cdr3_nt: TGCAGTGCGACACCCAATACGCAGTATTTT
v_call: TRBV5-8; clone_size: once; j_call: TRBJ1-2; d_call: NA; cdr3_aa: CASPGDGYTF; cdr3_nt: TGTGCCAGCCCAGGGGATGGCTACACCTTC
v_call: TRBV28; clone_size: NA; j_call: TRBJ2-7; d_call: TRBD2; cdr3_aa: CASSLGLISGKEPYF; cdr3_nt: TGTGCCAGCAGTTTAGGACTAATTAGCGGGAAGGAGCCGTACTTC
v_call: TRBV10-1; clone_size: once; j_call: TRBJ2-1; d_call: TRBD2; cdr3_aa: CASSERGGGSYNEQFF; cdr3_nt: TGCGCCAGCAGTGAGCGGGGGGGCGGATCCTACAATGAGCAGTTCTTC
v_call: TRBV28; clone_size: few; j_call: TRBJ2-1; d_call: TRBD2; cdr3_aa: CASRWTSVNEQFF; cdr3_nt: TGTGCCAGCAGGTGGACTAGCGTCAATGAGCAGTTCTTC
v_call: TRBV7-2; clone_size: few; j_call: TRBJ2-7; d_call: TRBD2; cdr3_aa: CASSGSGSHEQYF; cdr3_nt: TGTGCCAGTTCGGGTAGCGGGAGCCACGAGCAGTACTTC
v_call: TRBV5-4; clone_size: NA; j_call: TRBJ2-3; d_call: NA; cdr3_aa: CASSPMGGTQYF; cdr3_nt: TGTGCCAGCAGCCCGATGGGGGGTACGCAGTATTTT
v_call: TRBV18; clone_size: NA; j_call: TRBJ1-1; d_call: TRBD1; cdr3_aa: CASSRNLQGAGAEAFF; cdr3_nt: TGTGCCAGCTCACGTAATCTACAGGGGGCTGGAGCTGAAGCTTTCTTT
v_call: TRBV5-6; clone_size: few; j_call: TRBJ2-1; d_call: NA; cdr3_aa: CASEKYNEQFF; cdr3_nt: TGTGCCAGCGAGAAATACAATGAGCAGTTCTTC
v_call: TRBV3-1/TRBV3-2; clone_size: once; j_call: TRBJ1-2; d_call: NA; cdr3_aa: CASSLLSGISGYGYTF; cdr3_nt: TGTGCCAGCAGCCTACTATCCGGCATTTCCGGATATGGCTACACCTTC
v_call: TRBV6-2/TRBV6-3; clone_size: NA; j_call: TRBJ2-1; d_call: TRBD2; cdr3_aa: CASSFPVGGSNNEQFF; cdr3_nt: TGTGCCAGCAGTTTCCCCGTTGGCGGGAGCAACAATGAGCAGTTCTTC
v_call: TRBV18; clone_size: NA; j_call: TRBJ2-7; d_call: TRBD1; cdr3_aa: CASSPRSAPGQSYEQYF; cdr3_nt: TGTGCCAGCTCACCTCGCTCGGCCCCGGGACAGTCCTACGAGCAGTACTTC
v_call: TRBV18; clone_size: NA; j_call: TRBJ1-1; d_call: NA; cdr3_aa: CASSIKSGDTEAFF; cdr3_nt: TGTGCCAGCTCAATCAAGAGCGGGGACACTGAAGCTTTCTTT
v_call: TRBV7-3; clone_size: NA; j_call: TRBJ2-1; d_call: TRBD2; cdr3_aa: CASSLRLAGGFNEQFF; cdr3_nt: TGTGCCAGCAGCTTACGACTAGCGGGAGGTTTCAATGAGCAGTTCTTC
v_call: TRBV10-1; clone_size: once; j_call: TRBJ1-5; d_call: NA; cdr3_aa: CASSESEGERDQPQHF; cdr3_nt: TGCGCCAGCAGTGAGTCAGAGGGAGAGAGGGATCAGCCCCAGCATTTT
v_call: TRBV5-5; clone_size: few; j_call: TRBJ1-5; d_call: NA; cdr3_aa: CASSPGQRGNQPQHF; cdr3_nt: TGTGCCAGCAGCCCCGGACAGAGGGGCAATCAGCCCCAGCATTTT
v_call: TRBV5-1; clone_size: NA; j_call: TRBJ2-3; d_call: TRBD2; cdr3_aa: CASSPRLAESDTQYF; cdr3_nt: TGCGCCAGCAGCCCAAGACTAGCGGAATCAGATACGCAGTATTTT
v_call: TRBV4-1; clone_size: once; j_call: TRBJ1-5; d_call: NA; cdr3_aa: CASSQDRDQPQHF; cdr3_nt: TGCGCCAGCAGCCAAGATCGGGATCAGCCCCAGCATTTT
v_call: TRBV28; clone_size: few; j_call: TRBJ2-7; d_call: NA; cdr3_aa: CASSLYGEVYEQYF; cdr3_nt: TGTGCCAGCAGTTTATATGGCGAGGTCTACGAGCAGTACTTC
v_call: TRBV7-2; clone_size: NA; j_call: TRBJ1-2; d_call: TRBD1; cdr3_aa: CASSSKQGLDGYTF; cdr3_nt: TGTGCCAGCAGCTCGAAACAGGGGTTGGATGGCTACACCTTC
v_call: TRBV5-8; clone_size: NA; j_call: TRBJ2-4; d_call: TRBD1; cdr3_aa: CASSDRVSNIQYF; cdr3_nt: TGTGCCAGCTCAGACAGGGTCAGTAACATTCAGTACTTC
v_call: TRBV7-2; clone_size: once; j_call: TRBJ2-3; d_call: NA; cdr3_aa: CASKGLHTDTQYF; cdr3_nt: TGTGCCTCCAAGGGACTGCACACAGATACGCAGTATTTT
v_call: TRBV5-1; clone_size: NA; j_call: TRBJ1-2; d_call: TRBD1; cdr3_aa: CASSLGQQGAGYGYTF; cdr3_nt: TGCGCCAGCAGCTTGGGCCAACAGGGGGCCGGCTATGGCTACACCTTC
v_call: TRBV7-6; clone_size: NA; j_call: TRBJ1-2; d_call: TRBD1; cdr3_aa: CASSLGGQGSGYTF; cdr3_nt: TGTGCCAGCAGCTTAGGAGGACAGGGGAGTGGCTACACCTTC
v_call: TRBV11-3; clone_size: NA; j_call: TRBJ2-1; d_call: TRBD2; cdr3_aa: CASGTSKSEQFF; cdr3_nt: TGTGCCAGCGGGACTAGCAAAAGTGAGCAGTTCTTC
v_call: TRBV28; clone_size: NA; j_call: TRBJ1-5; d_call: TRBD1; cdr3_aa: CASSLGTVGNQPQHF; cdr3_nt: TGTGCCAGCAGTTTAGGGACAGTTGGCAATCAGCCCCAGCATTTT
v_call: TRBV7-2; clone_size: NA; j_call: TRBJ2-3; d_call: TRBD2; cdr3_aa: CASSLGVAGVFQYF; cdr3_nt: TGTGCCAGCAGCTTAGGTGTAGCGGGAGTCTTTCAGTATTTT
v_call: TRBV9; clone_size: NA; j_call: TRBJ2-6; d_call: NA; cdr3_aa: CASGAGANVLTF; cdr3_nt: TGTGCCAGCGGAGCTGGGGCCAACGTCCTGACTTTC
v_call: TRBV13; clone_size: NA; j_call: TRBJ2-7; d_call: TRBD2; cdr3_aa: CASSYSGGSYEQYF; cdr3_nt: TGTGCCAGCAGCTACAGCGGGGGCTCCTACGAGCAGTACTTC
v_call: TRBV28; clone_size: NA; j_call: TRBJ1-4; d_call: TRBD1; cdr3_aa: CASSSPGTGLEKLFF; cdr3_nt: TGTGCCAGCAGTTCCCCCGGGACAGGGCTAGAAAAACTGTTTTTT
v_call: TRBV19; clone_size: NA; j_call: TRBJ1-4; d_call: NA; cdr3_aa: CASSIRRQADEKLFF; cdr3_nt: TGTGCCAGTAGTATAAGGAGACAGGCAGATGAAAAACTGTTTTTT
v_call: TRBV12-3/TRBV12-4; clone_size: NA; j_call: TRBJ2-7; d_call: NA; cdr3_aa: CASSQRVTYEQYF; cdr3_nt: TGTGCCAGCAGCCAGCGGGTAACCTACGAGCAGTACTTC
v_call: TRBV28; clone_size: NA; j_call: TRBJ2-1; d_call: TRBD2; cdr3_aa: CASSLWTSGNNEQFF; cdr3_nt: TGTGCCAGCAGTTTATGGACTAGCGGCAACAATGAGCAGTTCTTC
v_call: TRBV30; clone_size: many; j_call: TRBJ2-2; d_call: NA; cdr3_aa: CAWTRKLGELFF; cdr3_nt: TGTGCCTGGACTAGAAAGCTCGGGGAGCTGTTTTTT
v_call: TRBV6-5; clone_size: few; j_call: TRBJ1-5; d_call: NA; cdr3_aa: CASSYEGPRLNQPQHF; cdr3_nt: TGTGCCAGCAGTTACGAGGGTCCCCGTCTCAATCAGCCCCAGCATTTT
v_call: TRBV10-3; clone_size: NA; j_call: TRBJ2-7; d_call: TRBD2; cdr3_aa: CAISELRAGAYEQYF; cdr3_nt: TGTGCCATCAGTGAGCTCAGGGCGGGAGCCTACGAGCAGTACTTC
v_call: TRBV30; clone_size: NA; j_call: TRBJ1-4; d_call: NA; cdr3_aa: CAWSGQGLEREKLFF; cdr3_nt: TGTGCCTGGAGTGGGCAGGGGCTCGAGAGGGAAAAACTGTTTTTT
v_call: TRBV10-3; clone_size: NA; j_call: TRBJ1-6; d_call: TRBD1; cdr3_aa: CAIRDRDNSPLHF; cdr3_nt: TGTGCCATCAGGGACAGGGATAATTCACCCCTCCACTTT
v_call: TRBV4-1; clone_size: NA; j_call: TRBJ2-1; d_call: NA; cdr3_aa: CASSRFLSGSSYNEQFF; cdr3_nt: TGCGCCAGCAGCCGTTTCCTTAGCGGCAGCTCCTACAATGAGCAGTTCTTC
v_call: TRBV7-3; clone_size: NA; j_call: TRBJ2-3; d_call: NA; cdr3_aa: CASSPSTDTQYF; cdr3_nt: TGTGCCAGCAGTCCTAGCACAGATACGCAGTATTTT
v_call: TRBV24-1; clone_size: NA; j_call: TRBJ2-1; d_call: NA; cdr3_aa: CATSAGGNEQFF; cdr3_nt: TGTGCCACCTCAGCAGGCGGGAATGAGCAGTTCTTC
v_call: TRBV28; clone_size: NA; j_call: TRBJ1-2; d_call: NA; cdr3_aa: CASSLFDGYTF; cdr3_nt: TGTGCCAGCAGTCTCTTTGATGGCTACACCTTC
v_call: TRBV12-3/TRBV12-4; clone_size: NA; j_call: TRBJ1-3; d_call: NA; cdr3_aa: CASLSPGRTIYF; cdr3_nt: TGTGCCAGCCTATCCCCAGGGCGGACCATATATTTT
v_call: TRBV3-1/TRBV3-2; clone_size: NA; j_call: TRBJ2-7; d_call: TRBD2; cdr3_aa: CASSQAPGGVYEQYF; cdr3_nt: TGTGCCAGCAGCCAAGCCCCGGGGGGTGTCTACGAGCAGTACTTC
v_call: TRBV27; clone_size: few; j_call: TRBJ1-5; d_call: NA; cdr3_aa: CASSFINQPQHF; cdr3_nt: TGTGCCAGCAGTTTTATCAATCAGCCCCAGCATTTT
v_call: TRBV7-3; clone_size: few; j_call: TRBJ2-2; d_call: NA; cdr3_aa: CASSQQAGELFF; cdr3_nt: TGTGCCAGCAGCCAACAGGCCGGGGAGCTGTTTTTT
v_call: TRBV6-6; clone_size: NA; j_call: TRBJ1-1; d_call: TRBD1; cdr3_aa: CASSYRGQGATEAFF; cdr3_nt: TGTGCCAGCAGTTACCGGGGACAGGGGGCGACTGAAGCTTTCTTT
v_call: TRBV6-6; clone_size: NA; j_call: TRBJ2-7; d_call: TRBD1; cdr3_aa: CATGQAGYEQYF; cdr3_nt: TGTGCCACGGGACAGGCTGGGTACGAGCAGTACTTC
v_call: TRBV3-1/TRBV3-2; clone_size: NA; j_call: TRBJ2-7; d_call: TRBD1; cdr3_aa: CASSPRTGNSYEQYF; cdr3_nt: TGTGCCAGCAGCCCCAGGACAGGGAACTCCTACGAGCAGTACTTC
v_call: TRBV6-6; clone_size: NA; j_call: TRBJ2-3; d_call: NA; cdr3_aa: CASTLRGEGADTQYF; cdr3_nt: TGTGCCAGCACCCTACGGGGAGAGGGGGCAGATACGCAGTATTTT
v_call: TRBV4-2; clone_size: NA; j_call: TRBJ1-5; d_call: TRBD1; cdr3_aa: CASSKTGGNNQPQHF; cdr3_nt: TGTGCCAGCAGCAAGACAGGGGGCAACAATCAGCCCCAGCATTTT